The rows below give T cell receptor beta chains drawn from one sample of a study of spatial heterogeneity in lung cancer. TCRdb itself ran the 5' RACE reads through MiXCR, one entry per CDR3 protein. The sample lists over 85,000 distinct CDR3 sequences, just under 20% occurring once. This specimen consisted of PBMCs, obtained at follow-up. The receptors here all came from a male donor with early-stage non-small cell lung cancer. Each CDR3 is given with its conserved first and last residue. D genes are given only for firm matches. Only some rows state a clone size, as once, few, many or a class for expanded clones.

d_call | j_call | clone_size | v_call | cdr3_nt | cdr3_aa
TRBD1 | TRBJ2-2 | . | TRBV19 | TGTGCCAGTAGTCCAGGACAGGGGGCGACCGGGGAGCTGTTTTTT | CASSPGQGATGELFF
TRBD1 | TRBJ2-6 | few | TRBV11-2 | TGTGCCAGCAGCCCGGACAGGGGGCGACTATCTGGGGCCAACGTCCTGACTTTC | CASSPDRGRLSGANVLTF
. | TRBJ2-2 | few | TRBV12-5 | TGTGCTAGTGGCCTTCTAAGGACCGGGGAGCTGTTTTTT | CASGLLRTGELFF
. | TRBJ1-3 | many | TRBV12-3/TRBV12-4 | TGTGCCAGCAGTTTGGGGGGTTCTGGAAACACCATATATTTT | CASSLGGSGNTIYF
. | TRBJ1-2 | . | TRBV3-1 | TGTGCCAGCAGCCAAGAGAGACACAGCTATGGCTACACCTTC | CASSQERHSYGYTF
TRBD1 | TRBJ1-2 | . | TRBV6-5 | TGTGCCAGCAGTTACCGCGGACAGGGGGCGGGTGGCTACACCTTC | CASSYRGQGAGGYTF
. | TRBJ2-3 | . | TRBV20-1 | TGCAGTGCTCTTAGACAGGATGCGGAAGATACGCAGTATTTT | CSALRQDAEDTQYF
. | TRBJ2-3 | . | TRBV20-1 | TGCAGTGCTAGAGACGGCACAGATACGCAGTATTTT | CSARDGTDTQYF
. | TRBJ1-5 | . | TRBV4-1 | TGCGCCAGCAGCCAGCACCACGGGGGGGAAAATCAGCCCCAGCATTTT | CASSQHHGGENQPQHF
TRBD1 | TRBJ2-3 | many | TRBV20-1 | TGCAGTGCTATTTGGACAGGGGGCCTAGATACGCAGTATTTT | CSAIWTGGLDTQYF